The 10 T cell receptor beta chains below all came from one sample that was sequenced in a study of T cell responses to AZD1222 COVID-19 vaccine. The method was immunoSEQ multiplex PCR; TCRdb's version includes in-frame clones alone and lacks a portion of them. The repertoire holds 55,000 to 80,000 clones, with roughly 87% as singletons. This sample comprised peripheral blood, obtained 28 days after the second AZD1222 dose. All receptors come from an adult who received the AZD1222 COVID-19 vaccine.

The chain couples TRBV9 to TRBJ1-2, with 10 positions matching TRBD1. The CDR3 spans 13 residues. Germline V CDR1 and CDR2: SGDLS, YYNGEE. V dropped 7 bases and J dropped 4; count of bases not matched to a gene: 4. The CDR3 DNA follows: TGTGCCAGCGCGACAGGGGGCGGCTATGGCTACACCTTC. Translated, it gives CASATGGGYGYTF. The entire variable domain, with the rest obtained from reference TRBV9 and TRBJ1-2, is as follows: DSGVTQTPKHLITATGQRVTLRCSPRSGDLSVYWYQQSLDQGLQFLIQYYNGEERAKGNILERFSAQQFPDLHSELNLSSLELGDSALYFCASATGGGYGYTFGSGTRLTVV.

V is TRBV29-1 and J is TRBJ2-3, with 7 bases lining up with TRBD1. Germline V lookup: CDR1 SQVTM, CDR2 ANQGSEA. V lost 6 bases, J lost 0 bases, and 3 bases stayed unmatched. The CDR3 contains 13 residues. CDR3 sequence: CSVDRESTDTQYF. The CDR3 DNA is TGCAGCGTCGACAGGGAGAGCACAGATACGCAGTATTTT.

DNA for the CDR3: TGTGCCAGCAGCTTAGCCTCACCCCTCCACTTT. This sequence encodes CASSLASPLHF. The genes are TRBV7-2 and TRBJ1-6; D call uncertain. Trimming took off 0 bases at V and 10 bases at J, with 1 base between the two ends. This CDR3 is built from 11 residues. Germline assignment: CDR1 SGHTA and CDR2 FQGNSA.

The chain couples TRBV12-3 or TRBV12-4 to TRBJ1-4, with D perhaps matching TRBD1 (6 bases). V was pared by 6 bases and J by 3 bases, with 8 bases between. The CDR3 has 13 residues. CDR3 loop: CASSRGSNEKLFF. DNA of the CDR3: TGTGCCAGCAGCAGGGGATCTAATGAAAAACTGTTTTTT.

The chain uses TRBV14 and TRBJ1-2, with no clear D. CDR1 is SGHDN, CDR2 FVKESK, per germline. With 1 base removed from V and 5 bases from J, the gap between germline ends came to 5 bases. This CDR3 region has 12 residues. CDR3 DNA: TGTGCCAGCAGCCAAGGTTATTATGGCTACACCTTC. Its translation: CASSQGYYGYTF.

The genes are TRBV10-3 and TRBJ2-5; 9 bases align to TRBD1. The CDR3 contains 13 residues. The germline CDR1 and CDR2 sequences are ENHRY and SYGVKD. The V segment lost 7 bases and the J segment 5 bases; nucleotides outside the gene matches: 5. The CDR3 region has the DNA TGTGCCATCATGGGACAGGGAGGCGAGACCCAGTACTTC. This sequence encodes CAIMGQGGETQYF.

This rearrangement joins TRBV6-2 or TRBV6-3 to TRBJ2-1; possible D gene TRBD2, 5 bases. V was shortened by 4 bases and J by 5 bases, with 24 bases between the two germline ends. CDR1 and CDR2 (germline): MNHEY, SVGEGT. This CDR3 spans 18 amino acids. The CDR3 DNA follows: TGTGCCAGCAGTTTGGGAGCCTGGCCGGTCCTCATGGACAATGAGCAGTTCTTC. Protein product: CASSLGAWPVLMDNEQFF.

The chain employs TRBV6-4 and TRBJ2-3; 8 bases fit TRBD2. CDR3 size: 15 residues. Unmatched junction bases numbered 4, after V lost 2 bases and J lost 3 bases. Germline CDR1 and CDR2: MRHNA and SNTAGT. The CDR3 DNA reads TGTGCCAGCAGTGACGCTCCGGGGGGGACAGATACGCAGTATTTT. Its translation is CASSDAPGGTDTQYF.

The table lists this clone with a few counts. The chain carries TRBV5-1 and TRBJ1-6, with D possibly TRBD1 on 5 matching bases. Germline CDR1 is SGHRS and CDR2 is YFSETQ. The CDR3 has 16 amino acids. The V and J ends lost 0 bases and 10 bases respectively, with 17 bases between them. The CDR3 loop is CASSLAGYQGPSPLHF. The CDR3 nucleotides are TGCGCCAGCAGCTTGGCCGGGTACCAGGGCCCATCACCCCTCCACTTT.

The chain couples TRBV25-1 to TRBJ1-1; D might be TRBD1 (6 bases). The CDR3 has 11 amino acids. Germline loops: CDR1 MGHDK, CDR2 SYGVNS. Between the trimmed V and J ends, which lost 6 bases and 11 bases, there was a span of 13 bases. The CDR3 protein is CASRAQGMAFF. In nucleotides, the CDR3 is TGTGCCAGCAGGGCGCAGGGGATGGCTTTCTTT.